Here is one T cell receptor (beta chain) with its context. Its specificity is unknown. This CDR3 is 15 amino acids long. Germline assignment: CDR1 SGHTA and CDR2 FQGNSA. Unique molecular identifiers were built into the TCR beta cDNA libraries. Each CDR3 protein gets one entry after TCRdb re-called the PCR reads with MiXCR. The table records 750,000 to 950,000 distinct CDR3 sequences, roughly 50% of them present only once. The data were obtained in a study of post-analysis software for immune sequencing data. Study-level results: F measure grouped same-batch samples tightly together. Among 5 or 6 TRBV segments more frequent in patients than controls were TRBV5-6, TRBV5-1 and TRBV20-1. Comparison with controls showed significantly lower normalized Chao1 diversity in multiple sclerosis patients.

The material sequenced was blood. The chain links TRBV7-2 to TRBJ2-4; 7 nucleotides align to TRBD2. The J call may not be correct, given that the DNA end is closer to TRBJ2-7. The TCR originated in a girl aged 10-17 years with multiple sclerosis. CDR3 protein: CASSLARGSTYEQYF. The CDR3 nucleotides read TGTGCCAGCAGCTTAGCCCGCGGGAGCACCTACGAGCAGTACTTC.